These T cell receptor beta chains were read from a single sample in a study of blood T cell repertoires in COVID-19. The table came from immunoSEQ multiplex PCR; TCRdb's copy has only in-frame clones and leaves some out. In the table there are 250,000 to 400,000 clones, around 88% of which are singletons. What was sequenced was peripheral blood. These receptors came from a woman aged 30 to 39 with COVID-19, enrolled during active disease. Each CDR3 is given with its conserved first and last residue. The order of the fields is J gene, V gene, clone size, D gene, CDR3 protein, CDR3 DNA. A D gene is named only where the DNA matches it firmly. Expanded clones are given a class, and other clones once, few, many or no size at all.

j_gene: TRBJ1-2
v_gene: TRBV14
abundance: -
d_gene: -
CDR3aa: CASSQDLQGDAYGYTF
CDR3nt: TGTGCCAGCAGCCAAGATCTACAGGGAGACGCCTATGGCTACACCTTC

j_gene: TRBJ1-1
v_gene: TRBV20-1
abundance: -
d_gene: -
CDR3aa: CSASSGRVNTEAFF
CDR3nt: TGCAGTGCTAGTTCCGGCAGGGTGAACACTGAAGCTTTCTTT

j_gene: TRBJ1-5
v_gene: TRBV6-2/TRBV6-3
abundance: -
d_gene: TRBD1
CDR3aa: CASSYAGQGLLNQPQHF
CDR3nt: TGTGCCAGCAGTTACGCCGGACAGGGGCTATTAAATCAGCCCCAGCATTTT

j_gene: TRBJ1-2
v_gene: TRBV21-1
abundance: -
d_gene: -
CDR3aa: CASGRQGVTNYGYTF
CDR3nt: TGTGCCAGCGGAAGACAGGGAGTGACTAACTATGGCTACACCTTC

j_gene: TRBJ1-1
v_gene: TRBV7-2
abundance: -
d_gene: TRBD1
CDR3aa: CASSRDRDGTGYTEAFF
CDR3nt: TGTGCCAGCAGCCGGGACAGGGACGGTACGGGATACACTGAAGCTTTCTTT

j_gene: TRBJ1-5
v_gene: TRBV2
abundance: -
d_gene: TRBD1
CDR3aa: CASSIRDRGSQPQHF
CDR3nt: TGTGCCAGCAGCATCCGGGACAGGGGATCGCAGCCCCAGCATTTT

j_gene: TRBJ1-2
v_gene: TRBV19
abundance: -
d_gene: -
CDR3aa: CASSPLRRAENYGYTF
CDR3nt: TGTGCCAGTAGTCCCCTTCGAAGAGCCGAGAACTATGGCTACACCTTC

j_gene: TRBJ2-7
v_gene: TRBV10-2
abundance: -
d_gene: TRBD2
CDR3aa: CASSGTGGGIWEQYF
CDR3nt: TGCGCCAGCAGTGGCACCGGGGGGGGTATATGGGAGCAGTACTTC

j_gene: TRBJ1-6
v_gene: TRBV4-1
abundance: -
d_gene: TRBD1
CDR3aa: CASSQDYRGLGSPLHF
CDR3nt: TGCGCCAGCAGCCAAGATTACAGGGGGCTAGGTTCACCCCTCCACTTT

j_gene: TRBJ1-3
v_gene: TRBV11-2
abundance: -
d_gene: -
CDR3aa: CASSIRTVPGNTIYF
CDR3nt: TGTGCCAGCAGCATACGGACAGTTCCTGGAAACACCATATATTTT

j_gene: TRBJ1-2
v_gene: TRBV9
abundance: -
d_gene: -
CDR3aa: CASSPPSAGYGYTF
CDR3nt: TGTGCCAGCAGCCCCCCTTCTGCAGGCTATGGCTACACCTTC

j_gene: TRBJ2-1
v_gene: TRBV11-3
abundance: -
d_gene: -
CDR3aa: CASSLGLGNEQFF
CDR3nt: TGTGCCAGCAGCTTAGGCCTCGGGAATGAGCAGTTCTTC

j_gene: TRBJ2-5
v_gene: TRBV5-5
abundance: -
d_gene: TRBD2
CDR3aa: CASSYGLAGLEETQYF
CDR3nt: TGTGCCAGCAGCTACGGACTAGCGGGGCTAGAAGAGACCCAGTACTTC

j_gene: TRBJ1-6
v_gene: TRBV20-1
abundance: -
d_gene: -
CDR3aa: CSASARDTNSPLHF
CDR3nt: TGCAGTGCTAGTGCCCGGGACACCAATTCACCCCTCCACTTT

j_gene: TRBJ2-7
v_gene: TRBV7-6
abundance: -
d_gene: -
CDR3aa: CASTWGGSYEQYF
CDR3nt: TGTGCCAGCACCTGGGGAGGCTCCTACGAGCAGTACTTC

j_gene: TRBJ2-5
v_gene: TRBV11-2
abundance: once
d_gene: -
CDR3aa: CASSATGLETQYF
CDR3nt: TGTGCCAGCAGTGCAACAGGGCTAGAGACCCAGTACTTC

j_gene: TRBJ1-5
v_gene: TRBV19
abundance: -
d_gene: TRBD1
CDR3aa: CASIGTAFNQPQHF
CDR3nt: TGTGCCAGTATAGGGACAGCCTTTAATCAGCCCCAGCATTTT

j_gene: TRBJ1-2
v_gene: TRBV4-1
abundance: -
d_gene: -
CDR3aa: CASSQGESFWYGYTF
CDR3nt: TGCGCCAGCAGCCAAGGAGAATCGTTTTGGTATGGCTACACCTTC

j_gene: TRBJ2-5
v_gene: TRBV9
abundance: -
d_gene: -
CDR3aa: CASSVVASAETQYF
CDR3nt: TGTGCCAGCAGCGTAGTGGCTAGCGCTGAGACCCAGTACTTC

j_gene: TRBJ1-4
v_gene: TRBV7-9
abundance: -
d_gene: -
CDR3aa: CASSYETEKLFF
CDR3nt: TGTGCCAGCAGCTACGAGACAGAAAAACTGTTTTTT

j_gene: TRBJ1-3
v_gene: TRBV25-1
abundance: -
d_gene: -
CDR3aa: CASSEFRSGDSGNTIYF
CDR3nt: TGTGCCAGCAGTGAATTCAGGTCGGGGGATTCTGGAAACACCATATATTTT

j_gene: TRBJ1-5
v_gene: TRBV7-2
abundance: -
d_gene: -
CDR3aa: CASSLQGGNQPQHF
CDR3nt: TGTGCCAGCAGCCTTCAGGGTGGCAATCAGCCCCAGCATTTT

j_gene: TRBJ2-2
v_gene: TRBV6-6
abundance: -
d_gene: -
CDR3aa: CASSLDRNTGELFF
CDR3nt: TGTGCCAGCAGCTTAGACAGGAACACCGGGGAGCTGTTTTTT

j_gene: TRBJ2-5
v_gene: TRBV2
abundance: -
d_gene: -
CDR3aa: CASSPRSGLGETQYF
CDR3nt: TGTGCCAGCAGCCCCAGGTCAGGGTTAGGAGAGACCCAGTACTTC

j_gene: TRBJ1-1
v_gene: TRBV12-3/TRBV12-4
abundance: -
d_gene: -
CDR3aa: CASSFLGGTEAFF
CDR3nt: TGTGCCAGCAGTTTCCTGGGGGGGACTGAAGCTTTCTTT

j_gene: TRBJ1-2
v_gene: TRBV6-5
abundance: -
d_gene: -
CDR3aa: CASSRLSVYAGGYTF
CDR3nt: TGTGCCAGCAGTCGCCTCTCCGTTTACGCGGGTGGCTACACCTTC

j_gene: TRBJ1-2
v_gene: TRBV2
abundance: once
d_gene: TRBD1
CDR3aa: CASMGRGNLDYGYTF
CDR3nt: TGTGCCAGCATGGGCAGGGGGAATTTGGACTATGGCTACACCTTC

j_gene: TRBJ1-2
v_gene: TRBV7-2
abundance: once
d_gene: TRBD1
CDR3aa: CASSLDRAGGYTF
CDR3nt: TGTGCCAGCAGCTTGGACAGGGCTGGGGGCTACACCTTC

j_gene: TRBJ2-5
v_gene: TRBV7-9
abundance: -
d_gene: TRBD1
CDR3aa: CASKSQGVKETQYF
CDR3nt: TGTGCCAGCAAGTCACAGGGGGTAAAAGAGACCCAGTACTTC

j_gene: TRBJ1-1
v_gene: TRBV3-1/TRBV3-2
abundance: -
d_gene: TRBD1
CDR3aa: CASSPGGTEAFF
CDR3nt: TGTGCCAGCAGCCCAGGGGGCACTGAAGCTTTCTTT

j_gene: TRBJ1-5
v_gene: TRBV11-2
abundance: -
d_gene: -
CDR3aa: CASSLTGGRQPQHF
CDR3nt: TGTGCCAGCAGCTTAACGGGGGGCCGCCAGCCCCAGCATTTT

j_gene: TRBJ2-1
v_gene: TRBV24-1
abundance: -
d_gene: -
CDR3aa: CATSDLAGVGANEQFF
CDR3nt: TGTGCCACCAGTGATTTGGCAGGGGTTGGGGCCAATGAGCAGTTCTTC

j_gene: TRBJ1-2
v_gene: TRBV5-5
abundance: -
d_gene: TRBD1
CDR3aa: CASSFGQGAYGYTF
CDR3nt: TGTGCCAGCAGCTTTGGGCAGGGGGCCTATGGCTACACCTTC

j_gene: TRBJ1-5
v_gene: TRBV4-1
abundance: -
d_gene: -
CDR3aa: CASRAGGADQPQHF
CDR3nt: TGCGCCAGCAGAGCGGGGGGGGCGGATCAGCCCCAGCATTTT

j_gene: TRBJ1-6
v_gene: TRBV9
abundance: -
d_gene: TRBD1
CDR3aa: CASSTQQGLTSSPLHF
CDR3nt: TGTGCCAGCAGCACCCAACAGGGGCTAACTAGTTCACCCCTCCACTTT

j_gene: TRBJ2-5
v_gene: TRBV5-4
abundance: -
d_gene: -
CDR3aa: CASSPTGRQETQYF
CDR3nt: TGTGCCAGCAGCCCCACCGGGAGACAAGAGACCCAGTACTTC

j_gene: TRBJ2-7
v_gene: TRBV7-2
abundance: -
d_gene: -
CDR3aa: CASSLGSGLSAYEQYF
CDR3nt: TGTGCCAGCAGCTTAGGATCAGGGCTGTCCGCCTACGAGCAGTACTTC

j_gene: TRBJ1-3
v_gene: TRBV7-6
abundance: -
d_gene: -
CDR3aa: CASSPARGNTIYF
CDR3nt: TGTGCCAGCAGCCCAGCGAGGGGAAACACCATATATTTT

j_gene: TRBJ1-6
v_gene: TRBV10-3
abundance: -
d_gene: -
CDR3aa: CAISAGFDSPLHF
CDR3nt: TGTGCCATCAGTGCAGGGTTCGATTCACCCCTCCACTTT

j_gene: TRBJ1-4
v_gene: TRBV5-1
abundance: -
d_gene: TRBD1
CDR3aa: CASQGDLNEKLFF
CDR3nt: TGCGCCAGCCAGGGGGACCTTAATGAAAAACTGTTTTTT

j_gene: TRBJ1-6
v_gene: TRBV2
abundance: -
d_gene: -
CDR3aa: CASRRILNSPLHF
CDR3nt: TGTGCCAGCAGGAGAATCCTAAATTCACCCCTCCACTTT

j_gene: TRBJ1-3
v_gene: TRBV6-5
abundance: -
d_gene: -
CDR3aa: CASRNPRTTGNTIYF
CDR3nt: TGTGCCAGCAGGAACCCGAGGACAACTGGAAACACCATATATTTT

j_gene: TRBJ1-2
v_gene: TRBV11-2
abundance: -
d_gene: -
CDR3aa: CASSLDAQGSGYTF
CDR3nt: TGTGCCAGCAGCTTAGATGCCCAGGGTTCGGGCTACACCTTC

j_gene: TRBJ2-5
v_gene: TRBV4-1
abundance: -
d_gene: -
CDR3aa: CASSVGGTGETQYF
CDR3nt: TGCGCCAGCAGCGTTGGCGGTACGGGAGAGACCCAGTACTTC

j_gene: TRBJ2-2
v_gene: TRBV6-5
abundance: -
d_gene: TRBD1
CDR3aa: CASSPDRVTGELFF
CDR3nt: TGTGCCAGCAGTCCCGACAGGGTGACCGGGGAGCTGTTTTTT

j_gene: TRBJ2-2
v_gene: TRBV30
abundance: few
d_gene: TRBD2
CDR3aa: CAWNRDYYTGELFF
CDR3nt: TGTGCCTGGAACCGGGACTACTACACCGGGGAGCTGTTTTTT

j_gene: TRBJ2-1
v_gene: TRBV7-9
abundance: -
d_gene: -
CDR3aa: CASSLAAHEQFF
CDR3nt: TGTGCCAGCAGCTTAGCGGCTCATGAGCAGTTCTTC

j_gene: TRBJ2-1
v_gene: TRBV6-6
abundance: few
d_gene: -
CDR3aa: CASGGANNEQFF
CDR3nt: TGTGCCAGCGGGGGGGCCAACAATGAGCAGTTCTTC

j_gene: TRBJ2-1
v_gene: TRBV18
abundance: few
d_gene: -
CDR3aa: CASSSTVGSYNEQFF
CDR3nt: TGTGCCAGCTCTTCTACAGTGGGTTCCTACAATGAGCAGTTCTTC

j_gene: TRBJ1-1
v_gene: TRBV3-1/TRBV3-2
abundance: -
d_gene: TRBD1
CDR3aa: CASSQKGTGRFFF
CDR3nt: TGTGCCAGCAGCCAAAAAGGGACAGGGAGGTTTTTCTTT

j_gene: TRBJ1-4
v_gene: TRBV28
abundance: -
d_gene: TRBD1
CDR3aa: CASSAGQGLQGEKLFF
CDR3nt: TGTGCCAGCAGTGCTGGACAGGGGCTACAGGGGGAAAAACTGTTTTTT

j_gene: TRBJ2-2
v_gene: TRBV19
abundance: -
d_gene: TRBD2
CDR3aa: CASSIDYQRGAGELFF
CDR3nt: TGTGCCAGTAGTATAGATTATCAACGGGGGGCCGGGGAGCTGTTTTTT